This entry features one T cell receptor beta chain sequence. Antigen specificity is unknown. The source of the sample is a study of blood T cells in healthy people across ages. Study-level results: Long-lived donors carried more naive CD4+ cells and greater diversity than aged donors. Any conclusive comparison of naive versus antigen-experienced cells was prevented by using unsorted PBMCs. Researchers judged that diversity estimates from one million T cells fell short of true values.

This CDR3 spans 15 amino acids. The germline V gene has CDR1 LGHNA and CDR2 YSLEER. J was trimmed by 0 bases and V by 6 bases; bases with no gene match: 8. Caucasian, healthy and from Russia, the donors were aged between roughly 6 and 95. A sample-barcoded 5' primer and a J-beta primer mix were used in a second PCR of about 7 to 12 cycles. TCRdb re-derived calls from the 5' RACE reads in MiXCR, one entry per CDR3 protein. Here the sample spans about a million distinct CDR3 sequences, 51% being singletons. The sequence derives from a woman in her sixties in good health. The sample taken for sequencing was blood. The chain recombines TRBV4-3 with TRBJ2-7; 7 nucleotides match TRBD1. CDR3 residues: CASRRPGTASYEQYF. The CDR3 DNA reads TGCGCCAGCAGACGCCCTGGGACAGCCTCCTACGAGCAGTACTTC.